This entry concerns a single TCR beta chain. Its antigen is as yet unknown. The CDR3 has 15 amino acids. Trimming removed 4 bases from V and 1 base from J, with 13 bases in between. The germline V gene encodes CDR1 SNHLY and CDR2 FYNNEI. The entry originates in a study of cytomegalovirus exposure and HLA in healthy donors. Study results and caveats: TRBV6-2, TRBV6-3 and some other V segments were unresolvable in 87-base-pair reads.

The study ran its PCR with 60 Vbeta and 13 Jbeta primers. Profiled with immunoSEQ multiplex PCR; TCRdb holds only in-frame clones, not every one. This table has fewer than 250,000 clones, around 79% appearing once. The source material was PBMCs. J is TRBJ1-1 and V is TRBV2, with D perhaps matching TRBD1 (6 bases). The TCR was taken from a male donor in good health and CMV-seropositive. CDR3 sequence: CASSGGRGGNTEAFF. Written as DNA, the CDR3 is TGTGCCAGCAGTGGGGGGAGAGGGGGGAACACTGAAGCTTTCTTT.